This T cell receptor (beta chain) was recovered during a study of monozygotic twins with inflammatory bowel disease. The CDR3 is 14 residues long. Germline V gene sequence: CDR1 SGHNT, CDR2 YYREEE (reference sequence). No DNA is given; TCRdb re-called the 5' RACE reads and lists each CDR3 protein once. The sample has under 350,000 distinct CDR3 sequences. The TCR sequence derives from a human donor with ulcerative colitis or Crohn's disease, or a healthy co-twin of an affected twin (not recorded which). The material sequenced was blood. The chain has TRBV5-4 and TRBJ2-1; TCRdb outputs TRBD2, but without DNA this stays unchecked. The CDR3 here is CASSLDWGGNEQFF.